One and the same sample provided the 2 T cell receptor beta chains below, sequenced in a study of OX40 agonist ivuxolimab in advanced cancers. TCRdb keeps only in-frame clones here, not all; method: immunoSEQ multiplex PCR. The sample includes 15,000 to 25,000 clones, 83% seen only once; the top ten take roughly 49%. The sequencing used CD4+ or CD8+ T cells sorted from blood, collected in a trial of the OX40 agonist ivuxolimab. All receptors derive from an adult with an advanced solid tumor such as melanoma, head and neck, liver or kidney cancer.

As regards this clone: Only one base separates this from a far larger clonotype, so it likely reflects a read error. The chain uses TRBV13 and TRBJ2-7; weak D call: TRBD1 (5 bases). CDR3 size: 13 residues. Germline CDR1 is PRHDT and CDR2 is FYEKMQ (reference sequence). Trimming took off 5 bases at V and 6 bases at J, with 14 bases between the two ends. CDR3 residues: CASSTGPQGEQYF. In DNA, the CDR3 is TGTGCCAGCAGCACCGGGCCTCAGGGCGAGCAGTACTTC.

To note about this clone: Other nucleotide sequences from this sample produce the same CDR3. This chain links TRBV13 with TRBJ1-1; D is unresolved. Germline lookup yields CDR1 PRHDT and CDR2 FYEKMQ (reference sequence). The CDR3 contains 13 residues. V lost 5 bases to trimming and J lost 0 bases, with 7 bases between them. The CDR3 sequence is CASSLTVNTEAFF. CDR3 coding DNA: TGTGCCAGCAGCCTAACAGTGAACACTGAAGCTTTCTTT.